The source of this T cell receptor (beta chain) is a study of blood T cell repertoires in COVID-19. Data came from immunoSEQ multiplex PCR; TCRdb stores just in-frame clones and leaves some out. The sample lists tens of thousands of clones; approximately 85% were seen once. This CDR3 is 16 amino acids long. The V end lost 6 bases, the J end lost 0 bases, and 12 bases lay between the germline ends. Germline CDR1 MNHEY, CDR2 SMNVEV (reference sequence). Sequenced: peripheral blood. The sequence derives from a human donor in a cohort sampled during active COVID-19. V gene TRBV27 combines with J gene TRBJ2-6, with D maybe TRBD1 (6 bases). The CDR3 bases are TGTGCCAGCAGCAAAGACAGGTTCTCTGGGGCCAACGTCCTGACTTTC. Its protein is CASSKDRFSGANVLTF.